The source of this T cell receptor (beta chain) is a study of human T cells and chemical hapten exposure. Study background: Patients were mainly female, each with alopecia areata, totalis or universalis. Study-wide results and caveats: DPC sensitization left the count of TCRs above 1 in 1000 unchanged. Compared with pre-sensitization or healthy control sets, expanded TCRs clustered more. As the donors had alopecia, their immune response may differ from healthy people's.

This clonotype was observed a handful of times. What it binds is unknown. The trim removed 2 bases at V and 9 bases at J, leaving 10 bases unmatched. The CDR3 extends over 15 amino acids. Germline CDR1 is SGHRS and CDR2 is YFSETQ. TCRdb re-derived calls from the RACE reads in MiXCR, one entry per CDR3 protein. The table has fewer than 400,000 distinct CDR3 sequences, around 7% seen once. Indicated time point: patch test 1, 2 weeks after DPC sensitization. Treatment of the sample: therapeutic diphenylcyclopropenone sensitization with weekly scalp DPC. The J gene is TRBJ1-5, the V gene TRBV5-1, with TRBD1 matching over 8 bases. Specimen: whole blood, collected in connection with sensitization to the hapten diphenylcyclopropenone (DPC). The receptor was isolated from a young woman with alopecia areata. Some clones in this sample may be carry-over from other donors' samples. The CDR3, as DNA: TGCGCCAGCAGCTTTGGACAGGGCCACAGGCCGCCCCAGCATTTT. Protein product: CASSFGQGHRPPQHF. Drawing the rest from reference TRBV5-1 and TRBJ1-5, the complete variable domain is KAGVTQTPRYLIKTRGQQVTLSCSPISGHRSVSWYQQTPGQGLQFLFEYFSETQRNKGNFPGRFSGRQFSNSRSEMNVSTLELGDSALYLCASSFGQGHRPPQHFGDGTRLSIL.